One T cell receptor (beta chain) is described in this entry. This sample stems from a study of blood T cell repertoires in COVID-19. Whole-study context: There were acute and convalescent COVID-19 samples, and they came from the United States, Italy and Spain. T cells, B-cell-depleted T cells, or PBMCs provided the cDNA or gDNA that served as material.

The CDR3 contains 15 residues. Trimming took 2 bases from V and 8 from J; bases not matched to a gene: 6. Germline V gives CDR1 KGHDR, CDR2 SFDVKD. Original processing notes: Researchers report that nucleated cell counts were estimated from reference gene primer amplification. Repertoires were generated with immunoSEQ multiplex PCR, while TCRdb's copy carries only in-frame clones and drops some. The V and J calls and the clone size are those of that table, but D and trimming were determined from the DNA. The table includes 240,000 or so clones, around 79% detected once. The origin of this receptor is a woman aged 80 or over with acute or convalescent COVID-19. Sequencing input: peripheral blood. The genes are TRBV24-1 and TRBJ2-1; 9 bases are shared with TRBD2. Here the CDR3 reads CATSDWASGTDEQFF. DNA for the CDR3: TGTGCCACCAGTGATTGGGCTAGCGGGACCGATGAGCAGTTCTTC.